Listed here are 30 T cell receptor beta chains from one sample, sequenced in a study of T cells in women clearing cervical HPV infection. Profiling relied on immunoSEQ multiplex PCR, and the TCRdb table lists in-frame clones only, not all of them. The listing contains about 36,000 clones. Sequenced material: blood buffy coat. Every receptor here comes from a woman aged 18-69 years with a cervical HPV16 infection that either progressed to CIN3+ or cleared (not recorded which).

On this clone itself: The CDR3 goes on 3 residues after the read ends, and that part is filled in from the germline J gene. This sequence joins TRBV9 and TRBJ2-3, with D possibly TRBD1 on 6 matching bases. With 0 bases removed from V and 5 bases from J, the gap between germline ends came to 7 bases. In germline, CDR1 is SGDLS, CDR2 YYNGEE. The CDR3 has 13 amino acids. The CDR3 reads CASSVGQVDTQYF. The sequenced CDR3 bases are TGTGCCAGCAGCGTAGGACAGGTAGATACG.

CDR3 DNA (partial): TGCAGTGGGGGACAGTACAATGAG. This sequence encodes CSGGQYNE. The full CDR3 reads CSGGQYNEQFF. The V gene is TRBV20-1, the J gene TRBJ2-1; TRBD1 matches 7 bases. The read terminates 3 residues before the CDR3 end, so the remaining end is supplied by the germline J gene. Per the germline V gene, CDR1 is DFQATT and CDR2 is SNEGSKA (reference sequence). The CDR3 covers 11 residues. After removal of 7 bases from V and 4 bases from J, the junction contained 1 base not matched to a gene.

The CDR3 bases that were read are TGTGCCGCCAAAAGCGGACAGGGCGAAGTTAATTCACCG. Residues: CAAKSGQGEVNSP. The complete CDR3 reads CAAKSGQGEVNSPLFF. This chain connects TRBV19 to TRBJ2-2, with 8 positions matching TRBD1. The read finishes 3 residues shy of the CDR3 end, and the germline J gene is used to complete it. The germline CDR1 and CDR2 sequences are LNHDA and SQIVND (reference sequence). The CDR3 loop spans 16 amino acids.

With respect to this clone: The read terminates 3 residues ahead of where the CDR3 ends, so the germline J gene completes it. V usage is TRBV5-1 and J usage is TRBJ2-2, with unresolved D. V was clipped by 0 bases and J by 3 bases, with 12 bases between them. Germline V gives CDR1 SGHRS, CDR2 YFSETQ. This CDR3 comprises 16 residues. The part of the CDR3 DNA that was read is TGCGCCAGCAGCTTGGTGGCAGGCGATTACACCGGGGAG. This sequence encodes CASSLVAGDYTGE. The full CDR3 is CASSLVAGDYTGELFF.

A note on this clone: The observed sequence ends 3 residues before the CDR3 terminus, with the missing tail filled in from the germline J gene. V gene TRBV30 combines with J gene TRBJ1-4; TRBD1 matches at 8 bases. The J segment lost 4 bases and the V segment lost 4 bases, leaving 8 bases of the junction unmatched. The CDR3 sequence is 15 residues long. Germline assignment: CDR1 GTSNPN and CDR2 SVGIG (reference sequence). CDR3 DNA, as far as it was read: TGTGCCTGGACCAACCAGGGGGCGGGTAATGAAAAA. It codes for CAWTNQGAGNEK. The entire CDR3 protein reads CAWTNQGAGNEKLFF. The variable domain in full, completed from reference TRBV30 and TRBJ1-4, reads SQTIHQWPATLVQPVGSPLSLECTVEGTSNPNLYWYRQAAGRGLQLLFYSVGIGQISSEVPQNLSASRPQDRQFILSSKKLLLSDSGFYLCAWTNQGAGNEKLFFGSGTQLSVL.

Concerning this clone: The read terminates 3 residues ahead of where the CDR3 ends, so the germline J gene completes it. The chain employs TRBV29-1 and TRBJ2-1, with 8 bases aligning to TRBD2. The CDR3 extends over 15 amino acids. Trimming at V came to 6 bases and at J to 3 bases, leaving 10 bases not matched to a gene. Germline loops: CDR1 SQVTM, CDR2 ANQGSEA. Partial CDR3 DNA: TGCAGCGTGGCTCGGGGGGCGGGGGGCTACAATGAG. Amino acids: CSVARGAGGYNE. The full CDR3 protein is CSVARGAGGYNEQFF.

About this clone: The sequenced fragment ends 3 residues before the CDR3 boundary, so the rest is inferred from the germline J gene. The chain links TRBV4-1 to TRBJ1-2; 7 bases match TRBD1. The CDR3 runs to 15 residues. After removal of 5 bases from V and 0 bases from J, the junction contained 6 bases not matched to a gene. CDR1 MGHRA and CDR2 YSYEKL come from the germline V gene. CDR3: CASSNDRATNYGYTF. The DNA read from the CDR3 is TGCGCCAGCAGCAACGACAGGGCGACTAACTATGGC.

A word on this clone: The junction departs from germline at one end; a sequencing error may be responsible. The CDR3 extends 3 residues past the end of the read, so its final part is completed from the germline J gene. The identical CDR3 is also encoded by other nucleotide sequences in the sample. The chain couples TRBV11-2 to TRBJ1-2, with TRBD1 matching 10 bases. This CDR3 comprises 15 residues. Germline assignment: CDR1 SGHAT and CDR2 FQNNGV. This CDR3 is CASSSGLDRGDGYTF. The covered CDR3 bases are TGTGCCAGCAGCTCAGGGTTGGACAGGGGGGATGGT. Variable domain in full (rest from reference TRBV11-2 and TRBJ1-2): EAGVAQSPRYKIIEKRQSVAFWCNPISGHATLYWYQQILGQGPKLLIQFQNNGVVDDSQLPKDRFSAERLKGVDSTLKIQPAKLEDSAVYLCASSSGLDRGDGYTFGSGTRLTVV.

Comment on this clone: The read stops 3 residues short of the end of the CDR3; the missing end is completed from the germline J gene. The rearrangement links TRBV2 to TRBJ2-1; D is uncertain. The CDR3 is 13 amino acids. In germline, CDR1 is SNHLY, CDR2 FYNNEI. Between the trimmed V and J ends, which lost 8 bases and 0 bases, there was a span of 8 bases. The part of the CDR3 DNA that was read is TGTGCCAGCTGCCAGAGCTCCTACAATGAG. This sequence encodes CASCQSSYNE. The full CDR3 sequence reads CASCQSSYNEQFF.

Worth noting for this clone: The CDR3 goes on 3 residues after the read ends, and that part is filled in from the germline J gene. V usage is TRBV19 and J usage is TRBJ1-2; D uncertain. Germline V CDR1 and CDR2: LNHDA, SQIVND (reference sequence). The V and J ends lost 5 bases and 4 bases respectively, with 8 bases between them. The CDR3 runs 12 residues. The CDR3 DNA, read in part, is TGTGCCAGTAGTGTGGCCTCCTATGGC. Its protein is CASSVASYG. Given in full, the CDR3 is CASSVASYGYTF.

Concerning this clone: From the germline J gene comes the end of the CDR3, since the read stops 3 residues before it. The chain uses TRBV28 and TRBJ2-1, with TRBD2 identical over 10 bases. The CDR3 is made up of 15 amino acids. J gave up 9 bases and V 6 bases, and 11 bases lay outside the gene matches. Germline CDR1 MDHEN, CDR2 SYDVKM. The CDR3 reads CASSPLAGGWAEQFF. CDR3 DNA (partial): TGTGCCAGCAGCCCCTTAGCGGGGGGATGGGCTGAG.

Comment on this clone: The DNA ends 3 residues before the CDR3 does, and the rest of the CDR3 is filled in from the germline J gene. This chain joins TRBV2 and TRBJ2-3, with 14 bases that match TRBD2. The CDR3 runs 16 residues. Per the germline V gene, CDR1 is SNHLY and CDR2 is FYNNEI. Trimming at V came to 6 bases and at J to 2 bases, leaving 4 bases not matched to a gene. CDR3 DNA (partial): TGTGCCAGCAGGCGGACTAGCGGGGGGTTCACAGATACG. This gives the protein CASRRTSGGFTDT. Given in full, the CDR3 is CASRRTSGGFTDTQYF.

Remarks on this clone: The sequenced fragment ends 3 residues before the CDR3 boundary, so the rest is inferred from the germline J gene. This chain joins TRBV6-2 or TRBV6-3 and TRBJ2-5, with 7 nucleotides matching TRBD2. Germline-derived CDR1 and CDR2 are MNHEY and SVGEGT. This CDR3 is built from 14 residues. The J segment lost 5 bases and the V segment lost 5 bases, leaving 8 bases of the junction unmatched. The CDR3 loop is CASSPRLGGETQYF. CDR3 DNA (partial): TGTGCCAGCAGTCCCCGTCTGGGGGGGGAGACC.

Notes on this clone: Sequencing ends 3 residues short of the CDR3 end; the germline J gene provides the rest. The V call is TRBV7-2, the J call TRBJ2-7; 8 nucleotides match TRBD2. CDR3 length: 16 amino acids. The germline CDR1 and CDR2 sequences are SGHTA and FQGNSA. The V gene end was trimmed by 0 bases and the J gene end by 3 bases; junction bases not matched to a gene: 7. The CDR3 bases that were read are TGTGCCAGCAGCTTAGCCCCGGGACTAGACGTCTACGAG. Amino acids: CASSLAPGLDVYE. In full, the CDR3 reads CASSLAPGLDVYEQYF.

Regarding this clone: The CDR3 end is not reached by the read, which stops 3 residues before it; the germline J gene fills it in. V usage is TRBV11-3 and J usage is TRBJ2-1; tentatively, D is TRBD1 (6 bases). The CDR3 sequence is 15 residues long. The V gene's germline CDR1 is SGHNT and CDR2 YENEEA. V lost 1 base and J lost 1, with 8 bases in between. The CDR3 sequence: CASSLGRGSYNEQFF. The sequenced part of the CDR3 DNA is TGTGCCAGCAGCTTAGGCAGGGGATCCTACAATGAG.

Regarding this clone: The read halts 3 residues ahead of the CDR3 end, with the missing end drawn from the germline J gene. This sequence joins TRBV7-9 and TRBJ1-1; D unclear. Germline assignment: CDR1 SEHNR and CDR2 FQNEAQ (reference sequence). The CDR3 loop spans 15 amino acids. With 5 bases removed from V and 1 base from J, the gap between germline ends came to 14 bases. The DNA read from the CDR3 is TGTGCCAGCAGCGTAAGAATAGGCGGGAACACTGAA. Protein product: CASSVRIGGNTE. The whole CDR3 reads CASSVRIGGNTEAFF. The full variable domain, its missing parts supplied by reference TRBV7-9 and TRBJ1-1, is DTGVSQNPRHKITKRGQNVTFRCDPISEHNRLYWYRQTLGQGPEFLTYFQNEAQLEKSRLLSDRFSAERPKGSFSTLEIQRTEQGDSAMYLCASSVRIGGNTEAFFGQGTRLTVV.

Remarks on this clone: The CDR3 end lies 3 residues beyond the end of the read and is filled in from the germline J gene. The rearrangement uses TRBV20-1 and TRBJ1-1; the match to TRBD1 covers 8 bases. The CDR3 consists of 13 residues. Germline CDR1 DFQATT, CDR2 SNEGSKA (reference sequence). With V trimmed by 7 bases and J by 4 bases, 8 bases remained unmatched. The CDR3 spells CSVPGGRVTEAFF. The sequenced CDR3 bases are TGCAGTGTTCCAGGGGGCAGGGTCACTGAA.

Turning to this clone: The read falls 3 residues short of the CDR3 end, and the missing part is taken from the germline J gene. The chain uses TRBV7-6 and TRBJ2-6; D not certain. The CDR3 extends over 15 amino acids. CDR1 and CDR2 (germline): SGHVS, FNYEAQ. Trimming took off 7 bases at V and 0 bases at J, with 10 bases between the two ends. The CDR3 bases that were read are TGTGCCAGCACCCCCCTTAGCTCTGGGGCCAACGTC. Residues: CASTPLSSGANV. Given in full, the CDR3 is CASTPLSSGANVLTF.

Note on this clone: From the germline J gene comes the end of the CDR3, since the read stops 3 residues before it. The genes are TRBV28 and TRBJ1-2; D gene ambiguous. Trimming took 1 base from V and 2 from J, leaving 8 bases between them. Germline V CDR1 and CDR2: MDHEN, SYDVKM. The CDR3 covers 14 residues. The CDR3 spells CASSLSAGNYGYTF. The sequenced part of the CDR3 DNA is TGTGCCAGCAGTTTATCTGCGGGAAACTATGGC.

Concerning this clone itself: The CDR3 extends 3 residues past the end of the read, so its final part is completed from the germline J gene. V gene TRBV9 combines with J gene TRBJ2-7; 8 nucleotides align to TRBD1. V trimming: 0 bases; J trimming: 4 bases; junction bases outside the gene matches: 9. Germline V lookup: CDR1 SGDLS, CDR2 YYNGEE. The CDR3 runs to 16 residues. The CDR3 DNA, read in part, is TGTGCCAGCAGCGTAGGATCAGGGGGCATGTTTTACGAG. It translates to CASSVGSGGMFYE. The complete CDR3 protein is CASSVGSGGMFYEQYF.

As concerns this clone: The missing CDR3 end, 3 residues past where the read stops, is filled in from the germline J gene. V gene TRBV20-1 combines with J gene TRBJ1-5, with a tentative D call TRBD1 (6 bases). The germline V and J ends were trimmed by 0 bases and 6 bases, with 15 bases remaining between them. The CDR3 loop spans 15 amino acids. Germline V gene data show CDR1 as DFQATT and CDR2 as SNEGSKA (reference sequence). CDR3 protein: CSARDNQGLGQPQHF. The sequenced CDR3 bases are TGCAGTGCTAGAGATAACCAGGGGTTGGGTCAGCCC.

As to this clone: The read falls 3 residues short of the CDR3 end, and the missing part is taken from the germline J gene. The rearrangement links TRBV30 to TRBJ2-3; 7 bases fit TRBD2. The V and J ends lost 2 bases and 4 bases, in that order; junction bases with no gene match: 3. Germline-derived CDR1 and CDR2 are GTSNPN and SVGIG (reference sequence). This CDR3 contains 13 residues. The CDR3 region is CAWSRLAADTQYF. CDR3 DNA (partial): TGTGCCTGGAGTCGACTAGCTGCAGATACG.

On this clone: The CDR3 is cut off 3 residues early in the read; its end comes from the germline J gene. V is TRBV19 and J is TRBJ1-5, with TRBD1 identical over 7 bases. Germline lookup yields CDR1 LNHDA and CDR2 SQIVND (reference sequence). The length of the CDR3 is 15 residues. The junction had 4 bases not matched to a gene; V was cut back by 3 bases and J by 2 bases. Here the CDR3 reads CASSIQGGGNQPQHF. Incomplete CDR3 DNA: TGTGCCAGTAGTATTCAGGGGGGAGGCAATCAGCCC.

In regard to this clone: The CDR3 end falls 3 residues outside the read, so it is completed with the germline J gene. The chain joins TRBV18 to TRBJ2-4; 7 nucleotides line up with TRBD1. CDR1 is KGHSH, CDR2 LQKENI, per germline. The CDR3 extends over 13 amino acids. This CDR3 reads CASSPGQSYGQYF. The CDR3 bases that were read are TGTGCCAGCTCACCGGGACAGAGCTATGGT.

CDR3 amino acids: CASSTLSEGAQNIAFF. Incomplete CDR3 DNA: TGTGCCAGTAGTACTCTCAGCGAGGGGGCCCAAAACATT. The chain carries TRBV19 and TRBJ1-1; 7 positions match TRBD1. The CDR3 extends 3 residues past the end of the read, so its final part is completed from the germline J gene. This CDR3 is built from 16 residues. Germline V CDR1 and CDR2: LNHDA, SQIVND (reference sequence).

As for this clone: The sequence runs out 3 residues before the end of the CDR3; the remainder is reconstructed from the germline J gene. V and J are TRBV4-1 and TRBJ2-5; 8 bases are a match to TRBD2. V lost 1 base, J lost 1 base, and 5 bases stayed unmatched. The CDR3 extends over 16 amino acids. In germline, CDR1 is MGHRA, CDR2 YSYEKL. CDR3 DNA, as far as it was read: TGCGCCAGCAGCCAAGGGAGCGGGGGTATCCAAGAGACC. This translates into CASSQGSGGIQET. The full CDR3 protein reads CASSQGSGGIQETQYF.

Comment on this clone: The read ends 3 residues early relative to the CDR3; the germline J gene fills the gap. The V call is TRBV7-8, the J call TRBJ2-1; 8 positions match TRBD1. CDR3 length: 16 amino acids. Germline trimming cut 5 bases from V and 7 bases from J; bases unmatched to any gene: 13. Germline V CDR1 and CDR2: SGHVS, FQNEAQ. The chain's CDR3 is CASSPPLRTGPNEQFF. The sequenced CDR3 bases are TGTGCCAGCAGCCCCCCCCTGCGGACAGGGCCTAATGAG.

Note on this clone: A read error may produce the germline difference seen at one junction end. The CDR3 is cut off 3 residues early in the read; its end comes from the germline J gene. This chain uses TRBV7-3 with TRBJ2-3, with TRBD2 identical over 11 bases. The CDR3 length is 15 residues. Per the germline V gene, CDR1 is SGHTA and CDR2 is FQGTGA. Partial CDR3 DNA: TGTGCCAGCAGCTTAACTAGCGGGGGGGCAGAAACG. Translating it yields CASSLTSGGAET. The whole CDR3 sequence reads CASSLTSGGAETQYF.

A word on this clone: The read ends 3 residues before the CDR3 terminus; that terminus is restored from the germline J gene. The chain employs TRBV7-2 and TRBJ2-7; D gene ambiguous. Trimming took 5 bases from V and 0 from J, leaving 2 bases between them. CDR1 is SGHTA and CDR2 is FQGNSA in the germline V gene. The CDR3 runs to 11 residues. Partial CDR3 DNA: TGTGCCAGCAGCCTCTCCTACGAG. Translation gives CASSLSYE. From start to end, the CDR3 is CASSLSYEQYF.

Concerning this clone itself: The read ends 3 residues shy of where the CDR3 ends; the end is completed using the germline J gene. V is TRBV7-8 and J is TRBJ2-3; 8 nucleotides align to TRBD2. Looked up from germline, CDR1 is SGHVS and CDR2 is FQNEAQ. The V and J ends lost 1 base and 4 bases, in that order; junction bases with no gene match: 10. CDR3 length: 17 amino acids. The chain's CDR3 is CASSLEEGGLGADTQYF. Partial CDR3 DNA: TGTGCCAGCAGCTTAGAAGAGGGGGGACTAGGGGCAGATACG.